The clone carrying this T cell receptor (beta chain) was observed at least ten times. These data are taken from a study of tumor-infiltrating lymphocytes in primary liver carcinoma. V lost 6 bases to trimming and J lost 3 bases, with 10 bases between them. This CDR3 has 13 residues. CDR1 MNHEY and CDR2 SVGAGI come from the germline V gene. Unsorted whole blood yielded the blood RNA, and germline DNA was also extracted. With a constant-region primer, TCR beta cDNA was made from approximately 500 ng of total RNA. Employing slightly modified ARM-PCR, three nested multiplex PCR rounds were run, and these gave rise to the TCR beta libraries. Two initial PCR rounds of about 9 cycles each paired TRBV1-TRBV30 forward primers with a C-beta reverse primer. TCRdb fed the multiplex PCR reads into MiXCR, producing one record per CDR3 protein. The sample carries about 210,000 distinct CDR3 sequences, 65% recorded once.

The sequence was obtained from a woman between 55 and 75 years old with primary liver carcinoma and hepatitis B virus infection. Sample: peripheral blood. The chain has TRBV6-5 and TRBJ2-3; D is perhaps TRBD2 (5 bases). The CDR3 nucleotides read TGTGCCAGCAGACGGGGAAGAACAGATACGCAGTATTTT. Protein product: CASRRGRTDTQYF.